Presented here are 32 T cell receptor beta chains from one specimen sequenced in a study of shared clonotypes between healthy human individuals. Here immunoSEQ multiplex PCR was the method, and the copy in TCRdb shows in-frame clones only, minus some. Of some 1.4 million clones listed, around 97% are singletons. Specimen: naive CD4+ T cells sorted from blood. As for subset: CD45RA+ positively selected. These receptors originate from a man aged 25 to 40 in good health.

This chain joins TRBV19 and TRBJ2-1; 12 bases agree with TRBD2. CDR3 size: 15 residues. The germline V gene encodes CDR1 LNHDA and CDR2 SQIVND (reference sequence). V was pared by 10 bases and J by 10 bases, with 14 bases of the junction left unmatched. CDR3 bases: TGTGCCACCGCTGCGAGACTAGCGGGAGTTGCGGAGCAGTTCTTC. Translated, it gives CATAARLAGVAEQFF. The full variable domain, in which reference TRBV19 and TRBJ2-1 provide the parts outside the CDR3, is DGGITQSPKYLFRKEGQNVTLSCEQNLNHDAMYWYRQDPGQGLRLIYYSQIVNDFQKGDIAEGYSVSREKKESFPLTVTSAQKNPTAFYLCATAARLAGVAEQFFGPGTRLTVL.

The CDR3 DNA is TGTGCCAGCAGCTTGGGTGTGATTTACGAGCAGTACTTC. Translated, it gives CASSLGVIYEQYF. The chain couples TRBV5-8 to TRBJ2-7; D gene uncertain. The CDR3 consists of 13 residues. Germline CDR1 is SGHTS and CDR2 is YDEGEE. V lost 0 bases, J lost 4 bases, and 8 bases lay in between.

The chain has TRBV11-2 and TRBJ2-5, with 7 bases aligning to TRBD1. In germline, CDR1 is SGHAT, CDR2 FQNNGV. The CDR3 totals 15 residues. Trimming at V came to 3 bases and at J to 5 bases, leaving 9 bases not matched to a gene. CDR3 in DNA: TGTGCCAGCAGCTTCCGTAGGGGGCTTATGGAGACCCAGTACTTC. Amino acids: CASSFRRGLMETQYF. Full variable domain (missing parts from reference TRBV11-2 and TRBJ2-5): EAGVAQSPRYKIIEKRQSVAFWCNPISGHATLYWYQQILGQGPKLLIQFQNNGVVDDSQLPKDRFSAERLKGVDSTLKIQPAKLEDSAVYLCASSFRRGLMETQYFGPGTRLLVL.

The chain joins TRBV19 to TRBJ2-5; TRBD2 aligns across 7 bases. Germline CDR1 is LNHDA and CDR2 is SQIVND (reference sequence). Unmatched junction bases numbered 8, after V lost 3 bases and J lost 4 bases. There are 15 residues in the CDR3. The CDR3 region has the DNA TGTGCCAGTAGTATGGGAGGGCTTGTCCGAGAGACCCAGTACTTC. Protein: CASSMGGLVRETQYF.

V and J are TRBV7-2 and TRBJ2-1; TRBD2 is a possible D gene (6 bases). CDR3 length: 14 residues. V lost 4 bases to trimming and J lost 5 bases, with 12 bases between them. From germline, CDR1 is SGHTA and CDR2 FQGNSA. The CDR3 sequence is CASSSPRGNNEQFF. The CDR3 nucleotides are TGTGCCAGCAGCTCCCCGCGGGGCAACAATGAGCAGTTCTTC.

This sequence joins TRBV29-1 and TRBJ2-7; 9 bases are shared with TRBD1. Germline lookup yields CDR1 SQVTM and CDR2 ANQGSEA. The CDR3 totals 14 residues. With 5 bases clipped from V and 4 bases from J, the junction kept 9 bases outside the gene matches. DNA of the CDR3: TGCAGCGTTATGAGGGGGACAGGGTCTTACGAGCAGTACTTC. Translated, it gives CSVMRGTGSYEQYF.

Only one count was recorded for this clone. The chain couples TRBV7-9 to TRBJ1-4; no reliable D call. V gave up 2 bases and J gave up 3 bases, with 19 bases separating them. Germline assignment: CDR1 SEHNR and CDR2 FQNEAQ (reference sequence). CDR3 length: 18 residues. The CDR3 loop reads CASSLMLSGGGANEKLFF. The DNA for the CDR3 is TGTGCCAGCAGCTTAATGCTTTCAGGTGGTGGGGCTAATGAAAAACTGTTTTTT.

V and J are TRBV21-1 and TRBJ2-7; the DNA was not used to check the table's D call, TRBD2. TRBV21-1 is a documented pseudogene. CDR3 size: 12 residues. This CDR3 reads CASSNRACEQYF. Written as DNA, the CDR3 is TGTGCCAGCAGCAACCGAGCCTGTGAGCAGTACTTC.

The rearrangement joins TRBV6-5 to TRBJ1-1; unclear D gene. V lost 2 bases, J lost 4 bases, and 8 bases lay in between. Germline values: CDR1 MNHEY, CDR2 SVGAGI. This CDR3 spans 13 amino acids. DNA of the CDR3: TGTGCCAGCAGTTACGTGCGGGGCACTGAAGCTTTCTTT. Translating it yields CASSYVRGTEAFF.

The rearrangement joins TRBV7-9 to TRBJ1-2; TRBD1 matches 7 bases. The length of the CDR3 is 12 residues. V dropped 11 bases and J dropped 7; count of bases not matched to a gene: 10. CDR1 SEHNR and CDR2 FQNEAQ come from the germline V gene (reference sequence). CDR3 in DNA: TGTGCCGGACGACAGGGTCGCGGTGGCTACACCTTC. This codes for CAGRQGRGGYTF.

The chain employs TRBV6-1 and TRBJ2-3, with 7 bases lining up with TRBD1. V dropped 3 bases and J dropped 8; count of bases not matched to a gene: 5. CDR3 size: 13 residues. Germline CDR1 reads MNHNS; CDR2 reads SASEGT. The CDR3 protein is CASSDRGRSTQYF. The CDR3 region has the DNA TGTGCCAGCAGTGATAGGGGGCGCAGTACGCAGTATTTT.

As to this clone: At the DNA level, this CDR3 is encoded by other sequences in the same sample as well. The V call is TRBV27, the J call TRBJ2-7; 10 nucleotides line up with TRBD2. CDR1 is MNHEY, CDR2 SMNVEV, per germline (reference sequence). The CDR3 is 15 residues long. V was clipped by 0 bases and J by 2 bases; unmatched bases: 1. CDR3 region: CASSLSTSGAYEQYF. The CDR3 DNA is TGTGCCAGCAGTTTATCAACTAGCGGGGCCTACGAGCAGTACTTC.

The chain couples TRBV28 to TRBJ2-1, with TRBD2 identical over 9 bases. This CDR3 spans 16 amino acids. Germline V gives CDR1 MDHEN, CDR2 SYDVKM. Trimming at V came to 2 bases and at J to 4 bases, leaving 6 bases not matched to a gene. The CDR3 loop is CASSLGAGGYYNEQFF. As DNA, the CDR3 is TGTGCCAGCAGTTTAGGGGCGGGAGGGTATTACAATGAGCAGTTCTTC.

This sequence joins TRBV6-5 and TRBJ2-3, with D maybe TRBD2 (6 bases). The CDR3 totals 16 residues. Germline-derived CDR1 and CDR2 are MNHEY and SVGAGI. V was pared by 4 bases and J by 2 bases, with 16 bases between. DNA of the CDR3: TGTGCCAGCAGTTCGAGGAGGGGTCAGATCACAGATACGCAGTATTTT. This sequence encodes CASSSRRGQITDTQYF.

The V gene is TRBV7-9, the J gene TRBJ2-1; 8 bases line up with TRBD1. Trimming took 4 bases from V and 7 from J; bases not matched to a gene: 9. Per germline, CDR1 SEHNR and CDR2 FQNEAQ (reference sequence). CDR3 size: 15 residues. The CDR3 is CASSSDREKVNEQFF. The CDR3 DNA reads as TGTGCCAGCAGCTCGGACAGGGAAAAAGTGAATGAGCAGTTCTTC.

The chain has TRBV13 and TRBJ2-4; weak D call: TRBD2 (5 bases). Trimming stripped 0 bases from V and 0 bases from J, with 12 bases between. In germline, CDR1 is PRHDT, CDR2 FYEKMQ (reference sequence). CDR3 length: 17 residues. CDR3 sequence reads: CASSLGRGGLAKNIQYF. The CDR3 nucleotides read TGTGCCAGCAGCTTAGGCCGTGGCGGGCTAGCCAAAAACATTCAGTACTTC. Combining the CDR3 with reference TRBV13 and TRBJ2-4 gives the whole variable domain AAGVIQSPRHLIKEKRETATLKCYPIPRHDTVYWYQQGPGQDPQFLISFYEKMQSDKGSIPDRFSAQQFSDYHSELNMSSLELGDSALYFCASSLGRGGLAKNIQYFGAGTRLSVL.

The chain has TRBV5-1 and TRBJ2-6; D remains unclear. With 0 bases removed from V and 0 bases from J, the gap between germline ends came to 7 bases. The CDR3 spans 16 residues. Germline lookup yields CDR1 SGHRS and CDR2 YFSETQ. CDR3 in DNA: TGCGCCAGCAGCTTGGTACTGGCCTCTGGGGCCAACGTCCTGACTTTC. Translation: CASSLVLASGANVLTF. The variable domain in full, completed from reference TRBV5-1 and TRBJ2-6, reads KAGVTQTPRYLIKTRGQQVTLSCSPISGHRSVSWYQQTPGQGLQFLFEYFSETQRNKGNFPGRFSGRQFSNSRSEMNVSTLELGDSALYLCASSLVLASGANVLTFGAGSRLTVL.

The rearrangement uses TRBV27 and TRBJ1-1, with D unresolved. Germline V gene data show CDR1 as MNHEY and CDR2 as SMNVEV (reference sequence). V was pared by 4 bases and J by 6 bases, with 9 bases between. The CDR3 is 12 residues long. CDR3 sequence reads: CASSSATAEAFF. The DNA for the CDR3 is TGTGCCAGCAGTTCGGCCACGGCTGAAGCTTTCTTT.

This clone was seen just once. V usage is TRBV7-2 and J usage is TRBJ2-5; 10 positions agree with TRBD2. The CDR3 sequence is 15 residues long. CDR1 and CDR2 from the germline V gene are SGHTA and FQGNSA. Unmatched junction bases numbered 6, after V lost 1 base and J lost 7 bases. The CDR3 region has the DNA TGTGCCAGCAGCTTAGTGCCTAGCGGGAGAGGGACCCAGTACTTC. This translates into CASSLVPSGRGTQYF.

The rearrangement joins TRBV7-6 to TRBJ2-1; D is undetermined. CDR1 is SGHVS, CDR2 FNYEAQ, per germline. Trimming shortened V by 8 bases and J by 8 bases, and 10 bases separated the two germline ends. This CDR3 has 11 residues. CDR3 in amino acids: CASSSLDEQFF. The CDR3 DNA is TGTGCCAGCTCCTCCCTAGATGAGCAGTTCTTC.

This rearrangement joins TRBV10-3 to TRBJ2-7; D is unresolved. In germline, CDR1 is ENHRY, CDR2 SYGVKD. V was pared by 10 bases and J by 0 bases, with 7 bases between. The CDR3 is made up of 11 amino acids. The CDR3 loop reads CATAGSYEQYF. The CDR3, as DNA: TGTGCCACCGCCGGCTCCTACGAGCAGTACTTC.

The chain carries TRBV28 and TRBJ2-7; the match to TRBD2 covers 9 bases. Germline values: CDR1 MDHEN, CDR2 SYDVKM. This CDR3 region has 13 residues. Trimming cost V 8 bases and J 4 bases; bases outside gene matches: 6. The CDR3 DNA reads TGTGCCAGCGAGGGACTAGCTCGATACGAGCAGTACTTC. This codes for CASEGLARYEQYF. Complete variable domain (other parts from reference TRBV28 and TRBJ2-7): DVKVTQSSRYLVKRTGEKVFLECVQDMDHENMFWYRQDPGLGLRLIYFSYDVKMKEKGDIPEGYSVSREKKERFSLILESASTNQTSMYLCASEGLARYEQYFGPGTRLTVT.

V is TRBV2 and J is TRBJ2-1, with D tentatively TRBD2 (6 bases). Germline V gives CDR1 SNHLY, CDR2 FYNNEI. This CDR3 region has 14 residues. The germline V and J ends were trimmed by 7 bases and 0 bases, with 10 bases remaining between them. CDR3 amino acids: CASTTRPSYNEQFF. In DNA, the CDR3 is TGTGCCAGCACGACTAGGCCCTCCTACAATGAGCAGTTCTTC.

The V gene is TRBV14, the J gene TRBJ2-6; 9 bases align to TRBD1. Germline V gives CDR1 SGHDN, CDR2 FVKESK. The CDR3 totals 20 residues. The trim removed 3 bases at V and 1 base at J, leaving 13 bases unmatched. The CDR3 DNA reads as TGTGCCAGCAGCCACCGCCAAAGGGACAGGGATTTATCTGGGGCCAACGTCCTGACTTTC. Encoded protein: CASSHRQRDRDLSGANVLTF.

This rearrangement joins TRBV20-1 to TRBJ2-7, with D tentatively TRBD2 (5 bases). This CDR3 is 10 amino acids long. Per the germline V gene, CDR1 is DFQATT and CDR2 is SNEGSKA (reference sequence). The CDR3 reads CRPGAYEQYF. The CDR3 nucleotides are TGCAGGCCCGGGGCCTACGAGCAGTACTTC.

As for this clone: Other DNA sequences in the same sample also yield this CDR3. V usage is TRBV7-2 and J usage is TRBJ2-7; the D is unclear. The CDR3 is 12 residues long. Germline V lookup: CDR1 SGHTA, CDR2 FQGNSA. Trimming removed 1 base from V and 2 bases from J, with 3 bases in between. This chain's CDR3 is CASSLVPYEQYF. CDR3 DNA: TGTGCCAGCAGCTTAGTACCCTACGAGCAGTACTTC.

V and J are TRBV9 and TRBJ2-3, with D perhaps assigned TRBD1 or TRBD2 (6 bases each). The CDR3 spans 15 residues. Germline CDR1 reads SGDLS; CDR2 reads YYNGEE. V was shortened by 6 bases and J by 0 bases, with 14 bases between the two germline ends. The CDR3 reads CASTRGPTSTDTQYF. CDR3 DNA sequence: TGTGCCAGCACCCGGGGGCCAACTAGCACAGATACGCAGTATTTT.

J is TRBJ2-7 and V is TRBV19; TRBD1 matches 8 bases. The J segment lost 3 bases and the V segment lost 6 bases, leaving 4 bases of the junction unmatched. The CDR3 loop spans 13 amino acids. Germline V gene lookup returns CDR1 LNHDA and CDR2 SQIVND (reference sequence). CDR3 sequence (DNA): TGTGCCAGTAGAGGGACAGGAAGCTACGAGCAGTACTTC. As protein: CASRGTGSYEQYF. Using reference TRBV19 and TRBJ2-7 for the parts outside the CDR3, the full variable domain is DGGITQSPKYLFRKEGQNVTLSCEQNLNHDAMYWYRQDPGQGLRLIYYSQIVNDFQKGDIAEGYSVSREKKESFPLTVTSAQKNPTAFYLCASRGTGSYEQYFGPGTRLTVT.

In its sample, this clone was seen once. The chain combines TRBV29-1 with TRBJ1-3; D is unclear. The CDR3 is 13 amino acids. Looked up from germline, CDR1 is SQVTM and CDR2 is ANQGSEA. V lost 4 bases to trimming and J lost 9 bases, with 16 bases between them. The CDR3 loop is CSVVTASGGTIYF. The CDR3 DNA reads TGCAGCGTTGTAACGGCGTCGGGCGGCACCATATATTTT.

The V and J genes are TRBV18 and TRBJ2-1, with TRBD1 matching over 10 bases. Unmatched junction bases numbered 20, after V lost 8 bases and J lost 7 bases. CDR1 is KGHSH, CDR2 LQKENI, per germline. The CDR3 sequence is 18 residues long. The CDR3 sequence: CASLAFYPGTGAGNEQFF. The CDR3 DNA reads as TGTGCCAGCCTCGCTTTTTACCCCGGGACAGGGGCAGGGAATGAGCAGTTCTTC.

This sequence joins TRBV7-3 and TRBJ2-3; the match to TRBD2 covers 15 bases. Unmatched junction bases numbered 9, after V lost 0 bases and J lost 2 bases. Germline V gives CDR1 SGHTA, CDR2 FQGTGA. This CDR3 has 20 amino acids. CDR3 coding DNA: TGTGCCAGCAGCTTAACGTCTGGGACTAGCGGGAGGACCTACACAGATACGCAGTATTTT. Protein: CASSLTSGTSGRTYTDTQYF.

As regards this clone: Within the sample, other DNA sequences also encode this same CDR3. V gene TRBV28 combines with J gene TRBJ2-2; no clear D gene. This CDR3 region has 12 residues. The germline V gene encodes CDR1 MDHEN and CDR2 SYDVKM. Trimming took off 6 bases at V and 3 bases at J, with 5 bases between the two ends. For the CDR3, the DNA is TGTGCCAGCAGAGGGTACACCGGGGAGCTGTTTTTT. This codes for CASRGYTGELFF.